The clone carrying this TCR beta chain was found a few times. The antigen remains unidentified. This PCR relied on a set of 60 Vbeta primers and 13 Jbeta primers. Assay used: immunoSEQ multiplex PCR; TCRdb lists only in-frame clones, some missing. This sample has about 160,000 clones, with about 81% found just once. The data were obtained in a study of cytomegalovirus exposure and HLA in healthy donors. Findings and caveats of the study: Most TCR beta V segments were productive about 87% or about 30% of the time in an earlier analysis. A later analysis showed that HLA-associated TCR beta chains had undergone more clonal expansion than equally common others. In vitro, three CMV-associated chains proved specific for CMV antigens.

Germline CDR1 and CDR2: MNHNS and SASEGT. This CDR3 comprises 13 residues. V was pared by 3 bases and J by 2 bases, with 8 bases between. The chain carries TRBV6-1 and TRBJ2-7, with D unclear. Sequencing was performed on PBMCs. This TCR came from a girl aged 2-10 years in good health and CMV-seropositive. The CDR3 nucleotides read TGTGCCAGCAGTGATCACAGTCCCTACGAGCAGTACTTC. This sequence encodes CASSDHSPYEQYF.